Listed below are T cell receptor beta chains from one sample, sequenced in a study of T-cell memory formation after mild COVID-19. MiXCR, applied by TCRdb to the 5' RACE reads, yields one record per CDR3 protein. Altogether around 440,000 distinct CDR3 sequences are present, roughly 18% being singletons, with the ten largest covering more than 9%. Specimen: PBMCs or a T cell subset sorted from them (not recorded which). These receptors originate from an adult woman who had mild COVID-19 (a few samples of this study predate the infection). Cell type and time point are not known. Both conserved end residues are part of each CDR3. The D gene is left open where the match is weak.

cdr3_aa | j_call | v_call | d_call
CASSFGLRRAFF | TRBJ1-1 | TRBV12-3/TRBV12-4 | NA
CASSYQGALQETQYF | TRBJ2-5 | TRBV6-5 | TRBD1
CASSPLPGGTQETQYF | TRBJ2-5 | TRBV18 | TRBD2
CASTRGQGACADTQYF | TRBJ2-3 | TRBV23-1 | TRBD1
CASSITSGYEQYF | TRBJ2-7 | TRBV19 | TRBD2
CASSVVSRGHEQFF | TRBJ2-1 | TRBV9 | NA
CATSPSGEGDTQYF | TRBJ2-3 | TRBV24-1 | NA
CASSRGGFDTEAFF | TRBJ1-1 | TRBV25-1 | NA
CASSLEGLAGDNEQFF | TRBJ2-1 | TRBV7-9 | TRBD2
CASSLGYDEQYF | TRBJ2-7 | TRBV12-3/TRBV12-4 | NA
CASRNGLGGYNEQFF | TRBJ2-1 | TRBV7-9 | NA
CATSRRGSYNEQFF | TRBJ2-1 | TRBV15 | TRBD1
CASSLRQGKTEAFF | TRBJ1-1 | TRBV12-3/TRBV12-4 | NA
CASSQAGRRAGELFF | TRBJ2-2 | TRBV14 | NA
CASSSPGGGGDYEQYF | TRBJ2-7 | TRBV5-1 | TRBD2
CASSSPSTSGGTDTQYF | TRBJ2-3 | TRBV12-3/TRBV12-4 | TRBD2
CASSAGGGGTDTQYF | TRBJ2-3 | TRBV7-9 | TRBD2
CASSLVGTDAYEQYF | TRBJ2-7 | TRBV27 | NA
CASSSLGVGDYGYTF | TRBJ1-2 | TRBV12-3/TRBV12-4 | NA
CAISEPPYRDTQYF | TRBJ2-3 | TRBV10-3 | NA
CASSLTPGQGAEEQYF | TRBJ2-7 | TRBV12-3/TRBV12-4 | TRBD1
CASRTGTSGVTSSYEQYF | TRBJ2-7 | TRBV28 | TRBD2
CASANQGIYEQYF | TRBJ2-7 | TRBV7-9 | NA
CASSLEGGDGWYEQYF | TRBJ2-7 | TRBV5-1 | NA
CASSLTHGSLNTGELFF | TRBJ2-2 | TRBV27 | NA
CAWSVGLSNQPQHF | TRBJ1-5 | TRBV30 | NA
CASGLVELSGNTIYF | TRBJ1-3 | TRBV12-5 | NA
CASSVGDNTEAFF | TRBJ1-1 | TRBV9 | NA
CSASPPTSPDTQYF | TRBJ2-3 | TRBV20-1 | NA
CASSQDRRSSYQETQYF | TRBJ2-5 | TRBV14 | NA